The 29 T cell receptor beta chains listed next were all sequenced from one sample in a study of blood T cell repertoires in COVID-19 (dated by TCRdb to the early 2020s). Library preparation was by the immunoSEQ multiplex PCR assay. Here the immuneACCESS table is served through TCRdb, limited to in-frame sequences with V and J called. Missing clones are a known gap in these copies; in checked studies unresolved V genes cover under half, and the rest lacks a known reason. This sample has 82,000 or so clones in its table, and approximately 90% of those were observed once. The top ten clonotypes cover roughly 1% of the sample. The sequenced sample consisted of PBMCs or T cells enriched from blood (not recorded which). These receptor sequences come from a woman aged 45-60 years with acute COVID-19.

The rearrangement joins TRBV15 to TRBJ2-2, with D hard to call. The CDR3 has 13 amino acids. V was shortened by 1 base and J by 8 bases, with 8 bases between the two germline ends. Per germline, CDR1 LNHNV and CDR2 YYDKDF (reference sequence). CDR3 amino acids: CATSRVGLGELFF. DNA for the CDR3: TGTGCCACCAGCAGAGTCGGGTTGGGGGAGCTGTTTTTT.

This chain uses TRBV6-5 with TRBJ2-5; D uncertain. Trimming removed 8 bases at V and 1 base at J, with 11 bases between. Per germline, CDR1 MNHEY and CDR2 SVGAGI. The CDR3 consists of 13 residues. The CDR3 nucleotides are TGTGCCAGCGCTGAGACTCTCCAAGAGACCCAGTACTTC. It specifies CASAETLQETQYF.

The CDR3 DNA is TGTGCCAGCAGTGAAGCCCGACAGGGGGCAGGAAAACTGTTTTTT. Its translation: CASSEARQGAGKLFF. The chain has TRBV2 and TRBJ1-4; 10 nucleotides agree with TRBD1. This CDR3 comprises 15 residues. V lost 0 bases to trimming and J lost 10 bases; unmatched junction nucleotides: 5. Germline CDR1 reads SNHLY; CDR2 reads FYNNEI.

The chain combines TRBV6-5 with TRBJ1-2; perhaps TRBD1 as D (5 bases). The germline V gene has CDR1 MNHEY and CDR2 SVGAGI. V gave up 6 bases and J gave up 6 bases, with 14 bases separating them. CDR3 length equals 13 residues. For the CDR3, the DNA is TGTGCCAGCAGACCGGGACTCGCGGATGGCTACACCTTC. Translating gives CASRPGLADGYTF.

Concerning this clone: At one end the junction does not follow the germline gene, possibly because of a read error. The chain combines TRBV24-1 with TRBJ1-4; D is ambiguous. The length of the CDR3 is 14 residues. Germline assignment: CDR1 KGHDR and CDR2 SFDVKD. The CDR3: CATSDGATTEKLFF. CDR3 nucleotide sequence: TGTGCCACCAGTGATGGTGCCACTACTGAAAAACTGTTTTTT.

The chain uses TRBV7-9 and TRBJ1-5, with 12 nucleotides matching TRBD1. J was trimmed by 8 bases and V by 5 bases; bases with no gene match: 4. Per the germline V gene, CDR1 is SEHNR and CDR2 is FQNEAQ (reference sequence). The CDR3 consists of 14 residues. The CDR3 DNA reads TGTGCCAGCAGCCCCGGGACAGGGGGCGAGCCCCAGCATTTT. This translates into CASSPGTGGEPQHF.

The CDR3 spells CAWSEGNTDTQYF. CDR3 bases: TGTGCCTGGAGTGAGGGGAACACAGATACGCAGTATTTT. This chain connects TRBV30 to TRBJ2-3; D is perhaps TRBD1 (5 bases). Germline V gene sequence: CDR1 GTSNPN, CDR2 SVGIG (reference sequence). This CDR3 spans 13 amino acids. Trimming removed 1 base from V and 2 bases from J, with 7 bases in between. The variable domain in full, completed from reference TRBV30 and TRBJ2-3, reads SQTIHQWPATLVQPVGSPLSLECTVEGTSNPNLYWYRQAAGRGLQLLFYSVGIGQISSEVPQNLSASRPQDRQFILSSKKLLLSDSGFYLCAWSEGNTDTQYFGPGTRLTVL.

This clone was seen more than once but under ten times. The gene calls are TRBV12-3 or TRBV12-4 and TRBJ1-5; TRBD1 matches 7 bases. The CDR3 has 12 amino acids. Germline trimming cut 6 bases from V and 4 bases from J; bases unmatched to any gene: 0. CDR3 sequence (DNA): TGTGCCAGCAGGACAGGGAATCAGCCCCAGCATTTT. It codes for CASRTGNQPQHF.

The V call is TRBV30, the J call TRBJ2-7; 7 bases agree with TRBD1. The CDR3 extends over 13 amino acids. The germline gives CDR1 GTSNPN, CDR2 SVGIG (reference sequence). With 4 bases clipped from V and 3 bases from J, the junction kept 6 bases outside the gene matches. CDR3 in amino acids: CAWTSTGNYEQYF. The CDR3 DNA follows: TGTGCCTGGACTTCGACAGGGAACTACGAGCAGTACTTC.

This clone occurred once. J is TRBJ1-4 and V is TRBV10-3, with D possibly being TRBD1 (5 bases). V dropped 0 bases and J dropped 7 bases, with 12 bases sitting between them. Germline loops: CDR1 ENHRY, CDR2 SYGVKD. CDR3 length: 15 amino acids. This CDR3 is CAISESLTASEKLFF. The CDR3 DNA reads as TGTGCCATCAGTGAGTCGCTGACAGCTAGTGAAAAACTGTTTTTT.

The J gene is TRBJ2-1, the V gene TRBV27, with 7 nucleotides matching TRBD1. The CDR3 is 13 residues long. Germline CDR1 and CDR2: MNHEY and SMNVEV (reference sequence). J gave up 2 bases and V 6 bases, and 1 base lay outside the gene matches. This CDR3 is CASRGGAYNEQFF. In nucleotides, the CDR3 is TGTGCCAGCAGAGGGGGCGCCTACAATGAGCAGTTCTTC.

This chain connects TRBV18 to TRBJ1-6, with D hard to call. In germline, CDR1 is KGHSH, CDR2 LQKENI. This CDR3 comprises 16 residues. Trimming removed 2 bases at V and 0 bases at J, with 8 bases between. CDR3 sequence reads: CASSPAFSSYNSPLHF. The CDR3 DNA follows: TGTGCCAGCTCACCAGCATTTAGCTCCTATAATTCACCCCTCCACTTT.

This clone was detected only once. This chain uses TRBV4-3 with TRBJ1-1, with 12 bases identical to TRBD1. Trimming took 6 bases from V and 1 from J; bases not matched to a gene: 6. The CDR3 covers 16 residues. Germline values: CDR1 LGHNA, CDR2 YSLEER. The CDR3 DNA is TGCGCCAGCAGTCCGGGACAGGGGGCAGGGAACACTGAAGCTTTCTTT. This translates into CASSPGQGAGNTEAFF.

CDR3 sequence: CASSVGSGNTEAFF. CDR3 nucleotide sequence: TGTGCCAGCAGTGTGGGCAGTGGGAACACTGAAGCTTTCTTT. The gene calls are TRBV2 and TRBJ1-1; no definite D call. Between the trimmed V and J ends, which lost 4 bases and 1 base, there was a span of 10 bases. Germline V gene lookup returns CDR1 SNHLY and CDR2 FYNNEI. This CDR3 is built from 14 residues.

The chain links TRBV28 to TRBJ2-2; 11 positions agree with TRBD1. This CDR3 has 15 residues. The V gene's germline CDR1 is MDHEN and CDR2 SYDVKM. J was trimmed by 6 bases and V by 5 bases; bases with no gene match: 5. CDR3 nucleotides: TGTGCCAGCAGTATGGGACAGGGGGTCCCCGGGGAGCTGTTTTTT. Its protein product is CASSMGQGVPGELFF.

The chain has TRBV5-4 and TRBJ2-5; D might be TRBD2 (6 bases). V was trimmed by 2 bases and J by 2 bases, leaving 10 bases between them. Germline CDR1 SGHNT, CDR2 YYREEE (reference sequence). The CDR3 length is 14 residues. CDR3 residues: CASSFGSGQETQYF. The CDR3 DNA sequence: TGTGCCAGCAGCTTCGGTAGCGGACAAGAGACCCAGTACTTC.

This clone was observed a single time. The chain joins TRBV29-1 to TRBJ2-7; 8 positions match TRBD1. This CDR3 is 13 amino acids long. CDR1 is SQVTM and CDR2 is ANQGSEA in the germline V gene. Trimming took 3 bases from V and 0 from J; bases not matched to a gene: 1. CDR3 in DNA: TGCAGCGTTGAGGACAGGGCCTCCTACGAGCAGTACTTC. It is translated as CSVEDRASYEQYF.

The DNA of the CDR3 is TGTGCCAGCAGCCGGGACAGGGGTTACACTGAAGCTTTCTTT. Amino acid sequence: CASSRDRGYTEAFF. This chain joins TRBV6-6 and TRBJ1-1; 10 bases match TRBD1. V was pared by 6 bases and J by 3 bases, with 4 bases of the junction left unmatched. The CDR3 contains 14 residues. Germline CDR1 is MNHNY and CDR2 is SVGAGI (reference sequence).

The V gene is TRBV7-9, the J gene TRBJ1-2; D unclear. The CDR3 is 13 amino acids. Trimming took 1 base from V and 2 from J, leaving 5 bases between them. Germline CDR1 reads SEHNR; CDR2 reads FQNEAQ (reference sequence). CDR3 amino acids: CASSLGQNYGYTF. In DNA form, the CDR3 reads TGTGCCAGCAGCTTAGGTCAAAACTATGGCTACACCTTC.

The chain employs TRBV5-1 and TRBJ2-7; the match to TRBD1 covers 10 bases. From germline, CDR1 is SGHRS and CDR2 YFSETQ. The CDR3 loop spans 18 amino acids. The trim removed 2 bases at V and 2 bases at J, leaving 13 bases unmatched. The CDR3 region is CASSFSSTGTGAPYEQYF. Here the CDR3 DNA reads TGCGCCAGCAGCTTTTCTAGTACCGGGACAGGGGCTCCCTACGAGCAGTACTTC.

V usage is TRBV3-1 (or the pseudogene TRBV3-2) and J usage is TRBJ2-3, with 8 bases matching TRBD2. Germline lookup yields CDR1 LGHDT and CDR2 YNNKEL (reference sequence). The CDR3 is 15 residues long. V trimming: 0 bases; J trimming: 9 bases; junction bases outside the gene matches: 8. CDR3 DNA sequence: TGTGCCAGCAGCCAAGATGGGACTAGGGGTCGGACGCAGTATTTT. It translates to CASSQDGTRGRTQYF.

This rearrangement joins TRBV7-9 to TRBJ2-5; unclear D gene. In germline, CDR1 is SEHNR, CDR2 FQNEAQ (reference sequence). CDR3 length: 14 amino acids. Between the trimmed V and J ends, which lost 6 bases and 4 bases, there was a span of 15 bases. CDR3 nucleotide sequence: TGTGCCAGCAGTCAAACGTTGGCCACAGAGACCCAGTACTTC. Translated: CASSQTLATETQYF.

The rearrangement joins TRBV7-8 to TRBJ1-5, with D perhaps TRBD1 (6 bases). This CDR3 contains 13 residues. V lost 4 bases and J 4 bases, leaving 8 bases between the germline ends. Germline CDR1 and CDR2: SGHVS and FQNEAQ. CDR3 loop: CASSYTGNQPQHF. The CDR3 coding sequence is TGTGCCAGCAGCTACACAGGGAATCAGCCCCAGCATTTT.

This chain links TRBV18 with TRBJ2-2; possible D gene TRBD2, 6 bases. V shed 2 bases and J shed 3 bases, with 10 bases lying between them. CDR1 is KGHSH, CDR2 LQKENI, per germline. This CDR3 comprises 15 residues. This CDR3 reads CASSPSGDYTGELFF. The CDR3, as DNA: TGTGCCAGCTCACCATCCGGGGACTACACCGGGGAGCTGTTTTTT. Full variable domain (missing parts from reference TRBV18 and TRBJ2-2): NAGVMQNPRHLVRRRGQEARLRCSPMKGHSHVYWYRQLPEEGLKFMVYLQKENIIDESGMPKERFSAEFPKEGPSILRIQQVVRGDSAAYFCASSPSGDYTGELFFGEGSRLTVL.

This chain connects TRBV7-3 to TRBJ2-1; tentative D call: TRBD2 (6 bases). This CDR3 contains 16 residues. Germline assignment: CDR1 SGHTA and CDR2 FQGTGA. The V end lost 2 bases, the J end lost 1 base, and 12 bases lay between the germline ends. The CDR3 spells CASSLSRELSYNEQFF. The CDR3 nucleotides are TGTGCCAGCAGCTTATCTCGGGAGCTATCCTACAATGAGCAGTTCTTC.

V and J are TRBV5-1 and TRBJ2-1, with D perhaps TRBD2 (5 bases). Trimming cost V 2 bases and J 7 bases, with 13 bases left between them. The CDR3 has 14 amino acids. The germline V gene has CDR1 SGHRS and CDR2 YFSETQ. CDR3 nucleotide sequence: TGCGCCAGCAGCTTTCTCCGGGAACCGAATGAGCAGTTCTTC. Protein: CASSFLREPNEQFF.

The rearrangement joins TRBV9 to TRBJ2-7; D is perhaps TRBD1 (5 bases). Trimming removed 0 bases at V and 8 bases at J, with 12 bases between. The germline CDR1 and CDR2 sequences are SGDLS and YYNGEE. The CDR3 extends over 13 amino acids. CDR3 sequence: CASSVEGLTQQYF. In nucleotides, the CDR3 is TGTGCCAGCAGCGTAGAGGGGCTAACTCAGCAGTACTTC.

The rearrangement links TRBV5-1 to TRBJ1-6, with 7 bases matching TRBD1. The CDR3 is 14 amino acids. Germline CDR1 and CDR2: SGHRS and YFSETQ. The V and J ends lost 5 bases and 6 bases, in that order; junction bases with no gene match: 5. Here the CDR3 reads CASSSGTVNSPLHF. The CDR3 nucleotides read TGCGCCAGCAGTTCCGGGACAGTTAATTCACCCCTCCACTTT. The complete variable domain, with remaining parts taken from reference TRBV5-1 and TRBJ1-6, reads KAGVTQTPRYLIKTRGQQVTLSCSPISGHRSVSWYQQTPGQGLQFLFEYFSETQRNKGNFPGRFSGRQFSNSRSEMNVSTLELGDSALYLCASSSGTVNSPLHFGNGTRLTVT.

The chain uses TRBV5-1 and TRBJ1-1; 8 bases agree with TRBD1. In germline, CDR1 is SGHRS, CDR2 YFSETQ. The CDR3 has 14 residues. V was clipped by 4 bases and J by 6 bases; unmatched bases: 8. The CDR3 DNA reads as TGCGCCAGCAGCACTGGACAGGGTGCGGCTGAAGCTTTCTTT. It codes for CASSTGQGAAEAFF.